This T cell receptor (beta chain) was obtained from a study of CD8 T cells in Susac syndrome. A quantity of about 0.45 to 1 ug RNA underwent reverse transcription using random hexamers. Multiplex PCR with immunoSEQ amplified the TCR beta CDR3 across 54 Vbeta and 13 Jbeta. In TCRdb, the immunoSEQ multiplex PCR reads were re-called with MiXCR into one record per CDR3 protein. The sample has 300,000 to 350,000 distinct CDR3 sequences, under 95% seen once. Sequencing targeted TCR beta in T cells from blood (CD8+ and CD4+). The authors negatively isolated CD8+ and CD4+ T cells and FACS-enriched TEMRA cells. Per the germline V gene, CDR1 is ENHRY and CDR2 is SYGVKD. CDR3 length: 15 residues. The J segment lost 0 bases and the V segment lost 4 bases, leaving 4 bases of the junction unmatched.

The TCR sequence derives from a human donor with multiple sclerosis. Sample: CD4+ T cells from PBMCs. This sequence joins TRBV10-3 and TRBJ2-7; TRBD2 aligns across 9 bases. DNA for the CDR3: TGTGCCATCAGTGGGACTAGCGAGAGCTCCTACGAGCAGTACTTC. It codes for CAISGTSESSYEQYF.